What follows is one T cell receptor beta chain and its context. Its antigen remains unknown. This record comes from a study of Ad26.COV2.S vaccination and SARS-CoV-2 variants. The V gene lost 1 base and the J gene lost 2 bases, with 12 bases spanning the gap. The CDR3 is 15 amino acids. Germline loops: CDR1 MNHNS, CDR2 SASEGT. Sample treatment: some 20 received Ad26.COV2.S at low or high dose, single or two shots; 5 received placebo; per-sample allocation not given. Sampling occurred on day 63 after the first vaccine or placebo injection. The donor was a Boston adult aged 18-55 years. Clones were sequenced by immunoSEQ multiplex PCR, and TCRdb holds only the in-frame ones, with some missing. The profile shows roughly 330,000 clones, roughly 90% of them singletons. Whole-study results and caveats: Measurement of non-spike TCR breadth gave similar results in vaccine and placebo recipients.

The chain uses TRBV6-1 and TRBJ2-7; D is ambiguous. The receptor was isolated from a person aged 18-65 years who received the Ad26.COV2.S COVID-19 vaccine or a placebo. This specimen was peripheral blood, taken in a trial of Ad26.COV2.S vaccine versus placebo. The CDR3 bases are TGTGCCAGCAGTGAAGGCCTCGGCCCGGCCTACGAGCAGTACTTC. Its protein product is CASSEGLGPAYEQYF.